Each of the 22 T cell receptor beta chains below was sequenced from the same sample in a study of T cell responses to AZD1222 COVID-19 vaccine. The method was immunoSEQ multiplex PCR; TCRdb's version includes in-frame clones alone and lacks a portion of them. The sample shows roughly 120,000 clones, about 87% of them seen only once. Here the sequenced sample was peripheral blood, taken 28 days after the second AZD1222 dose. These receptors all stem from an adult who received the AZD1222 COVID-19 vaccine.

The rearrangement links TRBV6-5 to TRBJ2-3, with D unresolved. Germline V CDR1 and CDR2: MNHEY, SVGAGI. V lost 4 bases and J 4 bases, leaving 9 bases between the germline ends. The CDR3 sequence is 13 residues long. CDR3 sequence (DNA): TGTGCCAGCAGTTTCGGAAAACCAGATACGCAGTATTTT. It encodes CASSFGKPDTQYF.

V and J are TRBV21-1 and TRBJ2-1; TRBD2 is the table's D call, not checked against the DNA. TRBV21-1 is annotated as a pseudogene. The CDR3 has 15 amino acids. The CDR3 here is CASSKTGPTYNEQFF. The CDR3 DNA sequence: TGTGCCAGCAGCAAAACGGGTCCTACCTACAATGAGCAGTTCTTC.

The V call is TRBV10-3, the J call TRBJ2-4; the match to TRBD2 covers 7 bases. CDR1 ENHRY and CDR2 SYGVKD come from the germline V gene. Losses at the gene ends were 4 bases for V and 5 bases for J; bases not matched to a gene: 5. The CDR3 is made up of 14 amino acids. The CDR3 nucleotides are TGTGCCATCAGTGTGGGGGGGGGTGAAAACATTCAGTACTTC. Its translation: CAISVGGGENIQYF.

The genes are TRBV27 and TRBJ2-2, with D perhaps being TRBD1 or TRBD2 (6 bases each). This CDR3 region has 15 residues. Per the germline V gene, CDR1 is MNHEY and CDR2 is SMNVEV (reference sequence). The ends were cut back, 3 bases at V and 4 bases at J, with 12 bases in the middle. As DNA, the CDR3 is TGTGCCAGCAGTTTGGGACGGGGGCTCACCGGGGAGCTGTTTTTT. It encodes CASSLGRGLTGELFF.

CDR3 residues: CAISEGSIQPQHF. The CDR3 DNA sequence: TGTGCCATCAGTGAAGGCAGTATTCAGCCCCAGCATTTT. The chain joins TRBV10-3 to TRBJ1-5; D gene uncertain. This CDR3 spans 13 amino acids. Deletions cut 3 bases from V and 6 bases from J, with 9 bases between. CDR1 and CDR2 (germline): ENHRY, SYGVKD.

The rearrangement uses TRBV7-3 and TRBJ1-3; D is uncertain. Trimming took 4 bases from V and 0 from J, leaving 7 bases between them. The germline CDR1 and CDR2 sequences are SGHTA and FQGTGA. The CDR3 is made up of 14 amino acids. CDR3 region: CASSSGHSGNTIYF. The DNA for the CDR3 is TGTGCCAGCAGCTCCGGCCACTCTGGAAACACCATATATTTT.

The rearrangement links TRBV7-2 to TRBJ1-2; possibly TRBD1 for D (5 bases). Trimming left V 5 bases short and J 4 bases short, with 11 bases between. Germline V gene data show CDR1 as SGHTA and CDR2 as FQGNSA. CDR3 length: 13 residues. In DNA, the CDR3 is TGTGCCAGCAGCGAGGGACGCCTCTATGGCTACACCTTC. Translation gives CASSEGRLYGYTF.

V and J are TRBV5-6 and TRBJ2-3; 9 bases are shared with TRBD1. Germline-derived CDR1 and CDR2 are SGHDT and YYEEEE. The ends lost 2 bases at V and 5 bases at J; junction bases unmatched: 9. The CDR3 length is 16 residues. This CDR3 is CASSFGGGQGGDTQYF. CDR3 nucleotides: TGTGCCAGCAGCTTTGGAGGGGGACAGGGAGGAGATACGCAGTATTTT.

This chain connects TRBV6-2 or TRBV6-3 to TRBJ2-7; TRBD1 matches 9 bases. The CDR3 is 15 residues long. With 5 bases clipped from V and 4 bases from J, the junction kept 9 bases outside the gene matches. Germline-derived CDR1 and CDR2 are MNHEY and SVGEGT. CDR3: CASSPTLDRGYEQYF. As DNA, the CDR3 is TGTGCCAGCAGTCCAACCCTAGACAGGGGGTACGAGCAGTACTTC.

This clone was seen just once. J is TRBJ1-6 and V is TRBV7-8, with 7 positions matching TRBD1. The J segment lost 10 bases and the V segment lost 2 bases, leaving 5 bases of the junction unmatched. CDR3 size: 14 residues. Germline assignment: CDR1 SGHVS and CDR2 FQNEAQ. This CDR3 reads CASSLPKGQSPLHF. CDR3 nucleotides: TGTGCCAGCAGCTTACCGAAGGGACAGTCACCCCTCCACTTT.

The J gene is TRBJ1-4, the V gene TRBV4-3; D is unclear. Germline V gene sequence: CDR1 LGHNA, CDR2 YSLEER. Deletions cut 1 base from V and 0 bases from J, with 9 bases between. This CDR3 has 16 residues. The CDR3 bases are TGCGCCAGCAGCCAAGTTGGGAGATCAACTAATGAAAAACTGTTTTTT. It encodes CASSQVGRSTNEKLFF.

V gene TRBV18 combines with J gene TRBJ1-3, with D possibly being TRBD1 (6 bases). The CDR3 has 17 amino acids. V lost 3 bases to trimming and J lost 2 bases, with 17 bases between them. The germline V gene encodes CDR1 KGHSH and CDR2 LQKENI. The chain's CDR3 is CASSPFGQGIPGNTIYF. The CDR3 DNA follows: TGTGCCAGCTCACCTTTCGGGCAGGGGATACCTGGAAACACCATATATTTT.

This chain uses TRBV10-3 with TRBJ2-1, with 7 bases fitting TRBD1. The CDR3 is made up of 12 amino acids. Germline V gene data show CDR1 as ENHRY and CDR2 as SYGVKD. With 7 bases clipped from V and 10 bases from J, the junction kept 7 bases outside the gene matches. In DNA, the CDR3 is TGTGCCATCACCGAGACAGGGTTGGAGCAGTTCTTC. Encoded protein: CAITETGLEQFF.

This clone came up once. V gene TRBV27 combines with J gene TRBJ2-7; tentative D call: TRBD2 (7 bases). V was cut by 0 bases and J by 4 bases, with 19 bases left in between. Looked up from germline, CDR1 is MNHEY and CDR2 is SMNVEV (reference sequence). This CDR3 spans 17 amino acids. CDR3 nucleotides: TGTGCCAGCAGTTTATCGCTCCCGGGACGGGGGGCTTACGAGCAGTACTTC. This encodes CASSLSLPGRGAYEQYF.

V gene TRBV4-3 combines with J gene TRBJ2-5; D possibly corresponds to TRBD2 (7 bases). The CDR3 has 14 residues. V gave up 1 base and J gave up 5 bases, with 11 bases separating them. Looked up from germline, CDR1 is LGHNA and CDR2 is YSLEER. CDR3 protein: CASSQVAGAETQYF. The CDR3 DNA sequence: TGCGCCAGCAGCCAAGTGGCGGGGGCTGAGACCCAGTACTTC.

This CDR3 reads CASSGTGAGSTGELFF. DNA for the CDR3: TGTGCCAGCAGCGGTACGGGGGCCGGGTCCACCGGGGAGCTGTTTTTT. The J gene is TRBJ2-2, the V gene TRBV7-3, with D perhaps given as TRBD1 or TRBD2 (6 bases each). V lost 5 bases, J lost 4 bases, and 17 bases lay in between. The CDR3 contains 16 residues. Per the germline V gene, CDR1 is SGHTA and CDR2 is FQGTGA.

The genes are TRBV7-2 and TRBJ2-1; D gene unclear. There are 13 residues in the CDR3. From germline, CDR1 is SGHTA and CDR2 FQGNSA. V was cut by 5 bases and J by 4 bases, with 9 bases left in between. CDR3 coding DNA: TGTGCCAGCAGCCGAGGACCATACAATGAGCAGTTCTTC. It encodes CASSRGPYNEQFF.

This clone was counted once. The chain is built from TRBV7-2 and TRBJ1-2; weak D call: TRBD1 (6 bases). The CDR3 covers 14 residues. The germline CDR1 and CDR2 sequences are SGHTA and FQGNSA. V lost 1 base and J lost 8, with 14 bases in between. The CDR3 reads CASSLDLQGIGYTF. The CDR3 nucleotides read TGTGCCAGCAGCTTAGACCTACAGGGAATAGGCTACACCTTC.

The chain combines TRBV7-9 with TRBJ1-4; a weak D match, TRBD1 (5 bases). The CDR3 loop spans 15 amino acids. The germline V gene has CDR1 SEHNR and CDR2 FQNEAQ (reference sequence). Deletions cut 4 bases from V and 8 bases from J, with 17 bases between. CDR3 protein: CASSWGDGLREKLFF. DNA of the CDR3: TGTGCCAGCAGCTGGGGGGACGGCTTAAGGGAAAAACTGTTTTTT.

The chain uses TRBV11-2 and TRBJ2-1; D uncertain. CDR3 length: 15 amino acids. Germline values: CDR1 SGHAT, CDR2 FQNNGV. Trimming took 0 bases from V and 6 from J, leaving 12 bases between them. The CDR3 reads CASSLDYGSGNEQFF. In DNA, the CDR3 is TGTGCCAGCAGCTTAGATTATGGGTCAGGCAATGAGCAGTTCTTC.

This sequence joins TRBV2 and TRBJ2-7; D perhaps matches TRBD1 (5 bases). Trimming took 6 bases from V and 2 from J, leaving 14 bases between them. Germline loops: CDR1 SNHLY, CDR2 FYNNEI. The CDR3 is 14 residues long. CDR3 loop: CASRLEGVTYEQYF. Here the CDR3 DNA reads TGTGCCAGCAGGTTAGAAGGGGTCACCTACGAGCAGTACTTC. Full variable domain (rest looked up from reference TRBV2 and TRBJ2-7): EPEVTQTPSHQVTQMGQEVILRCVPISNHLYFYWYRQILGQKVEFLVSFYNNEISEKSEIFDDQFSVERPDGSNFTLKIRSTKLEDSAMYFCASRLEGVTYEQYFGPGTRLTVT.

This clone occurred a few times. The chain uses TRBV27 and TRBJ1-2; D not certain. Looked up from germline, CDR1 is MNHEY and CDR2 is SMNVEV (reference sequence). The CDR3 has 15 amino acids. Trimming stripped 2 bases from V and 2 bases from J, with 12 bases between. The CDR3 loop reads CASSLSSGANYGYTF. Here the CDR3 DNA reads TGTGCCAGCAGTTTAAGTTCAGGAGCCAACTATGGCTACACCTTC.